In its sample, the clone carrying this T cell receptor (beta chain) was seen a few times. This specimen belongs to a study of T cells after yellow fever vaccination. One entry per CDR3 protein, called by TCRdb with MiXCR from the 5' RACE reads. The sample gives approximately 160,000 distinct CDR3 sequences, around 8.5% of which show up once; approximately 39% is in the top ten. The germline CDR1 and CDR2 sequences are SQVTM and ANQGSEA. The length of the CDR3 is 12 residues. V gave up 6 bases and J gave up 2 bases, with 10 bases separating them. The genes are TRBV29-1 and TRBJ1-2; a weak D match, TRBD1 (6 bases). The TCR sequence derives from a young man who received the YFV17D yellow fever vaccine. The sample here was CD8+ T cells sorted from PBMCs, taken 45 days after the yellow fever booster vaccination. CDR3 sequence: CSVRQANYGYTF. CDR3 sequence (DNA): TGCAGCGTCAGACAGGCCAACTATGGCTACACCTTC.